Included here is one T cell receptor beta chain sequence, with context. Its matching antigen is unknown. This PCR relied on a set of 60 Vbeta primers and 13 Jbeta primers. Clones were sequenced by immunoSEQ multiplex PCR, and TCRdb holds only the in-frame ones, with some missing. The table includes about 150,000 clones, about 76% detected once. The data were obtained in a study of cytomegalovirus exposure and HLA in healthy donors. Study results and caveats: The study flagged approximately 180 TCR beta chains as cytomegalovirus-associated.

This receptor was obtained from a young man in good health and CMV-seropositive. The sequenced sample was PBMCs.

CDR3 region: CASSPGQYNSPLHF. CDR3 sequence (DNA): TGTGCCAGCAGCCCTGGACAGTATAATTCACCCCTCCACTTT. The genes are TRBV7-6 and TRBJ1-6; a possible D gene is TRBD1 (6 bases). The CDR3 extends over 14 amino acids. V was trimmed by 5 bases and J by 4 bases, leaving 9 bases between them. Germline V gene sequence: CDR1 SGHVS, CDR2 FNYEAQ.